The 31 T cell receptor beta chains below come from one sample, sequenced in a study of shared clonotypes between healthy human individuals. The data were produced by immunoSEQ multiplex PCR, yet TCRdb's version contains in-frame clones alone and is incomplete. The table shows roughly 2.5 million clones, with around 90% occurring only once. The sequenced material came from naive CD4+ T cells sorted from blood. Subset specified: CD45RA+ positively selected. These receptors originate from a man between 18 and 35 years old in good health.

Comment on this clone: In the same sample, other DNA sequences code for this CDR3. The rearrangement links TRBV6-1 to TRBJ2-3; 7 bases line up with TRBD2. Unmatched junction bases numbered 2, after V lost 5 bases and J lost 0 bases. The CDR3 sequence is 14 residues long. CDR1 is MNHNS, CDR2 SASEGT, per germline. The CDR3 region is CASSPGGSTDTQYF. The CDR3 nucleotides read TGTGCCAGCAGTCCGGGGGGAAGCACAGATACGCAGTATTTT.

This clone has only a few counts. V is TRBV19 and J is TRBJ1-5, with 8 bases aligning to TRBD1. The trim removed 8 bases at V and 6 bases at J, leaving 15 bases unmatched. Germline CDR1 is LNHDA and CDR2 is SQIVND (reference sequence). This CDR3 is built from 16 residues. In DNA, the CDR3 is TGTGCCAGTCGGGTATTTGGACAGGGTAATTTTCAGCCCCAGCATTTT. Protein: CASRVFGQGNFQPQHF.

The chain links TRBV5-6 to TRBJ2-5; no firm D call. The germline gives CDR1 SGHDT, CDR2 YYEEEE. The V end lost 4 bases, the J end lost 2 bases, and 15 bases lay between the germline ends. The CDR3 totals 15 residues. Here the CDR3 reads CASSEPQAIQETQYF. CDR3 bases: TGTGCCAGCAGCGAACCGCAAGCGATTCAAGAGACCCAGTACTTC.

The chain couples TRBV5-6 to TRBJ1-1; D uncertain. Germline V gives CDR1 SGHDT, CDR2 YYEEEE. This CDR3 comprises 13 residues. V was cut by 2 bases and J by 6 bases, with 11 bases left in between. As DNA, the CDR3 is TGTGCCAGCAGCTTCTACAGTTGGGCTGAAGCTTTCTTT. Its protein is CASSFYSWAEAFF.

The chain uses TRBV11-2 and TRBJ2-1; the D gene is possibly TRBD1 (7 bases). Germline-derived CDR1 and CDR2 are SGHAT and FQNNGV. The CDR3 has 15 amino acids. Trimming removed 1 base at V and 6 bases at J, with 13 bases between. The CDR3 nucleotides are TGTGCCAGCAGCTTAGCAGGGGGGTACGGCAATGAGCAGTTCTTC. Its protein product is CASSLAGGYGNEQFF.

The rearrangement uses TRBV11-2 and TRBJ2-7; 9 bases line up with TRBD1. This CDR3 is built from 18 residues. V lost 5 bases to trimming and J lost 0 bases; unmatched junction nucleotides: 14. The germline gives CDR1 SGHAT, CDR2 FQNNGV. In DNA form, the CDR3 reads TGTGCCAGCAGCAACCGGGACAGGGCCCTTCTTAGCTCCTACGAGCAGTACTTC. Translation gives CASSNRDRALLSSYEQYF. Together with reference TRBV11-2 and TRBJ2-7, the CDR3 gives the full variable domain: EAGVAQSPRYKIIEKRQSVAFWCNPISGHATLYWYQQILGQGPKLLIQFQNNGVVDDSQLPKDRFSAERLKGVDSTLKIQPAKLEDSAVYLCASSNRDRALLSSYEQYFGPGTRLTVT.

This rearrangement joins TRBV11-3 to TRBJ2-5; 7 bases are a match to TRBD1. CDR1 and CDR2 from the germline V gene are SGHNT and YENEEA. This CDR3 comprises 16 residues. V dropped 1 base and J dropped 0; count of bases not matched to a gene: 5. The CDR3 nucleotides read TGTGCCAGCAGCTTAGGTCTGGGACAGTACCAAGAGACCCAGTACTTC. It is translated as CASSLGLGQYQETQYF.

Regarding this clone: This specimen includes other DNA sequences encoding the same CDR3. The V gene is TRBV5-1, the J gene TRBJ1-2; 7 bases are a match to TRBD1. Germline CDR1 SGHRS, CDR2 YFSETQ. The CDR3 runs 14 residues. Unmatched junction bases numbered 3, after V lost 0 bases and J lost 4 bases. CDR3 DNA sequence: TGCGCCAGCAGCTTGGAGACAGGGAGCTATGGCTACACCTTC. This sequence encodes CASSLETGSYGYTF.

The rearrangement joins TRBV9 to TRBJ1-2; D gene unclear. CDR1 is SGDLS and CDR2 is YYNGEE in the germline V gene. The CDR3 covers 15 residues. V lost 0 bases and J lost 5, with 14 bases in between. CDR3 nucleotides: TGTGCCAGCAGCGTAGGACAAGGGAGGGAATATGGCTACACCTTC. This gives the protein CASSVGQGREYGYTF.

The chain recombines TRBV6-6 with TRBJ2-7; no firm D call. The CDR3 has 14 amino acids. The V gene lost 2 bases and the J gene lost 3 bases, with 11 bases spanning the gap. Germline V gives CDR1 MNHNY, CDR2 SVGAGI (reference sequence). The CDR3 sequence is CASSYDIQDYEQYF. Written as DNA, the CDR3 is TGTGCCAGCAGTTACGACATTCAAGACTACGAGCAGTACTTC.

The genes are TRBV5-6 and TRBJ2-7; D is possibly TRBD1 or TRBD2 (6 bases each). Between the trimmed V and J ends, which lost 7 bases and 3 bases, there was a span of 11 bases. From germline, CDR1 is SGHDT and CDR2 YYEEEE. The CDR3 runs to 12 residues. CDR3 loop: CASEGGYYEQYF. The CDR3 DNA follows: TGTGCCAGCGAGGGGGGATACTACGAGCAGTACTTC.

As to this clone: Different DNA sequences within this sample yield the same CDR3. V is TRBV10-3 and J is TRBJ2-7, with D perhaps matching TRBD1 or TRBD2 (5 bases each). Germline-derived CDR1 and CDR2 are ENHRY and SYGVKD. CDR3 size: 13 residues. V was cut by 4 bases and J by 2 bases, with 9 bases left in between. The CDR3 sequence: CAISGGPPYEQYF. The DNA for the CDR3 is TGTGCCATCAGTGGGGGACCCCCCTACGAGCAGTACTTC.

The V and J genes are TRBV10-3 and TRBJ2-5, with D maybe TRBD1 (5 bases). Trimming took 11 bases from V and 2 from J, leaving 12 bases between them. This CDR3 comprises 12 residues. Per the germline V gene, CDR1 is ENHRY and CDR2 is SYGVKD. Here the CDR3 reads CAVADKQETQYF. For the CDR3, the DNA is TGTGCCGTCGCGGACAAACAAGAGACCCAGTACTTC.

The chain carries TRBV7-2 and TRBJ2-5, with TRBD1 matching over 10 bases. Trimming took 1 base from V and 5 from J; bases not matched to a gene: 7. The CDR3 sequence is 16 residues long. Germline V gene lookup returns CDR1 SGHTA and CDR2 FQGNSA. CDR3 sequence (DNA): TGTGCCAGCAGCTTAGTCCGACAGGGGGCTAGCGAGACCCAGTACTTC. As protein: CASSLVRQGASETQYF.

This clone was found once. At the DNA level, this CDR3 is encoded by other sequences in the same sample as well. This chain links TRBV10-3 with TRBJ2-5, with 8 bases identical to TRBD2. The CDR3 has 14 residues. Germline CDR1 and CDR2: ENHRY and SYGVKD. With V trimmed by 0 bases and J by 5 bases, 2 bases remained unmatched. The CDR3 DNA reads TGTGCCATCAGTGAGTCCGGGAGGGGCGAGACCCAGTACTTC. It translates to CAISESGRGETQYF.

Comment on this clone: Additional DNA sequences in this sample encode the identical CDR3. This chain uses TRBV10-3 with TRBJ2-7, with D perhaps TRBD1 or TRBD2 (5 bases each). CDR1 ENHRY and CDR2 SYGVKD come from the germline V gene. The CDR3 totals 13 residues. Trimming removed 0 bases from V and 6 bases from J, with 9 bases in between. The DNA of the CDR3 is TGTGCCATCAGTGAGTCGGGGGTCGGCGAGCAGTACTTC. This gives the protein CAISESGVGEQYF.

Of note for this clone: Distinct nucleotide sequences in the sample also encode this CDR3. V is TRBV19 and J is TRBJ1-5; TRBD1 agrees at 9 bases. Trimming cost V 7 bases and J 5 bases; bases outside gene matches: 3. The CDR3 loop spans 13 amino acids. CDR1 and CDR2 from the germline V gene are LNHDA and SQIVND (reference sequence). The CDR3 sequence is CASTRDRDQPQHF. The CDR3, as DNA: TGTGCCAGTACCCGGGACAGGGATCAGCCCCAGCATTTT.

The chain uses TRBV10-3 and TRBJ2-7, with TRBD2 matching 11 bases. The CDR3 is 13 amino acids. Germline V gene lookup returns CDR1 ENHRY and CDR2 SYGVKD. V lost 9 bases, J lost 5 bases, and 6 bases stayed unmatched. CDR3 coding DNA: TGTGCCATACTAGCGGGAGAGGCCCACGAGCAGTACTTC. This codes for CAILAGEAHEQYF.

The gene calls are TRBV2 and TRBJ2-7, with TRBD2 matching 9 bases. V was pared by 3 bases and J by 5 bases, with 11 bases of the junction left unmatched. Germline V gene sequence: CDR1 SNHLY, CDR2 FYNNEI. This CDR3 comprises 16 residues. The CDR3 loop is CASSEGWIAGDHEQYF. Here the CDR3 DNA reads TGTGCCAGCAGTGAGGGTTGGATAGCGGGAGACCACGAGCAGTACTTC.

The genes are TRBV29-1 and TRBJ1-1; D is undetermined. There are 14 residues in the CDR3. The germline gives CDR1 SQVTM, CDR2 ANQGSEA. V was shortened by 4 bases and J by 5 bases, with 17 bases between the two germline ends. The CDR3 here is CSVVWVGLKTEAFF. Written as DNA, the CDR3 is TGCAGCGTTGTGTGGGTAGGGCTAAAAACTGAAGCTTTCTTT.

This chain links TRBV25-1 with TRBJ1-2; 7 nucleotides agree with TRBD1. The V segment lost 3 bases and the J segment 3 bases; nucleotides outside the gene matches: 4. This CDR3 spans 14 amino acids. CDR1 is MGHDK and CDR2 is SYGVNS in the germline V gene. As DNA, the CDR3 is TGTGCCAGCAGTGACCCGGGACAGCACTATGGCTACACCTTC. It yields the protein CASSDPGQHYGYTF.

This chain uses TRBV5-4 with TRBJ2-5, with a tentative D call TRBD1 (7 bases). There are 18 residues in the CDR3. V lost 4 bases and J lost 1, with 23 bases in between. Germline CDR1 SGHNT, CDR2 YYREEE (reference sequence). The CDR3 DNA follows: TGTGCCAGCAGCCCCTCAGGGGGAGGTGCAACCCGCCAAGAGACCCAGTACTTC. Protein: CASSPSGGGATRQETQYF.

CDR3 loop: CASSLGLAGGAETQYF. CDR3 nucleotides: TGCGCCAGCAGCTTAGGACTAGCGGGGGGGGCGGAGACCCAGTACTTC. The rearrangement uses TRBV5-1 and TRBJ2-5; the match to TRBD2 covers 15 bases. Trimming removed 2 bases from V and 5 bases from J; junction bases left unmatched: 4. The CDR3 spans 16 residues. Germline-derived CDR1 and CDR2 are SGHRS and YFSETQ.

V and J are TRBV5-1 and TRBJ2-1; possible D gene TRBD1, 5 bases. This CDR3 is built from 15 residues. The V end lost 1 base, the J end lost 10 bases, and 18 bases lay between the germline ends. Germline V gives CDR1 SGHRS, CDR2 YFSETQ. This chain's CDR3 is CASSLRQGKGHEQFF. The CDR3 nucleotides read TGCGCCAGCAGCTTGAGGCAGGGAAAGGGCCACGAGCAGTTCTTC.

The chain employs TRBV6-1 and TRBJ1-3; D gene ambiguous. This CDR3 contains 14 residues. Trimming removed 4 bases from V and 0 bases from J, with 7 bases in between. The germline V gene has CDR1 MNHNS and CDR2 SASEGT. CDR3 sequence reads: CASSGGPSGNTIYF. CDR3 nucleotides: TGTGCCAGCAGTGGAGGGCCCTCTGGAAACACCATATATTTT.

This clone appeared a single time. This chain connects TRBV6-1 to TRBJ2-5; D remains ambiguous. Looked up from germline, CDR1 is MNHNS and CDR2 is SASEGT. This CDR3 is 14 amino acids long. Trimming shortened V by 2 bases and J by 3 bases, and 10 bases separated the two germline ends. The CDR3 protein is CASSELTVKETQYF. The CDR3 nucleotides read TGTGCCAGCAGTGAACTAACAGTTAAAGAGACCCAGTACTTC.

The J gene is TRBJ1-1, the V gene TRBV5-6, with 11 bases aligning to TRBD1. Germline V gene sequence: CDR1 SGHDT, CDR2 YYEEEE. CDR3 length: 16 amino acids. Trimming cost V 3 bases and J 6 bases; bases outside gene matches: 10. The CDR3 is CASSSGTGQGVSEAFF. CDR3 in DNA: TGTGCCAGCAGCTCCGGTACGGGACAGGGGGTCTCTGAAGCTTTCTTT. The full variable domain, completed using reference TRBV5-6 and TRBJ1-1, is DAGVTQSPTHLIKTRGQQVTLRCSPKSGHDTVSWYQQALGQGPQFIFQYYEEEERQRGNFPDRFSGHQFPNYSSELNVNALLLGDSALYLCASSSGTGQGVSEAFFGQGTRLTVV.

This chain uses TRBV7-6 with TRBJ2-1; D may be TRBD2 (6 bases). V was shortened by 8 bases and J by 11 bases, with 16 bases between the two germline ends. This CDR3 contains 12 residues. Germline CDR1 and CDR2: SGHVS and FNYEAQ. The CDR3 protein is CASRGSGFQQFF. In DNA, the CDR3 is TGTGCCAGCCGGGGGAGTGGTTTTCAGCAGTTCTTC.

The CDR3 nucleotides are TGTGCCAGCAGCCAAGGGGGCGGGAGATACAATGAGCAGTTCTTC. It specifies CASSQGGGRYNEQFF. The chain couples TRBV7-9 to TRBJ2-1; D may be TRBD1 or TRBD2 (7 bases each). This CDR3 has 15 amino acids. CDR1 is SEHNR, CDR2 FQNEAQ, per germline (reference sequence). Trimming removed 5 bases from V and 4 bases from J, with 15 bases in between.

The V and J genes are TRBV4-1 and TRBJ2-3; D perhaps matches TRBD1 (7 bases). Germline V gene sequence: CDR1 MGHRA, CDR2 YSYEKL. Trimming cost V 0 bases and J 5 bases, with 12 bases left between them. This CDR3 is 15 amino acids long. In DNA, the CDR3 is TGCGCCAGCAGCCAAGACAGGGGGGCGGGAGATACGCAGTATTTT. It translates to CASSQDRGAGDTQYF.

The chain couples TRBV6-5 to TRBJ2-2, with 8 bases lining up with TRBD2. The germline V gene has CDR1 MNHEY and CDR2 SVGAGI. With 4 bases clipped from V and 1 base from J, the junction kept 2 bases outside the gene matches. CDR3 size: 15 residues. The CDR3 loop reads CASSSAGGNTGELFF. The CDR3 coding sequence is TGTGCCAGCAGTTCGGCGGGAGGGAACACCGGGGAGCTGTTTTTT.